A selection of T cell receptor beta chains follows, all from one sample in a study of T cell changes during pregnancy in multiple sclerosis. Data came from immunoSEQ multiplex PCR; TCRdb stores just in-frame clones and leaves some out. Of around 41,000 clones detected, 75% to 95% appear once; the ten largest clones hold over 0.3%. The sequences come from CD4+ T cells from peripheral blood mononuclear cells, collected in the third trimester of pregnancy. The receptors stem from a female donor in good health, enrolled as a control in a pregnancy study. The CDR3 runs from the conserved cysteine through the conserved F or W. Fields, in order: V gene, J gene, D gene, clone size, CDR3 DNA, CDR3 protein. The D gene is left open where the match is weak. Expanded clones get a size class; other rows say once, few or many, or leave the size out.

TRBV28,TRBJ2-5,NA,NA,TGTGCCACCAAGGAGGTCGGGGAGACCCAGTACTTC,CATKEVGETQYF
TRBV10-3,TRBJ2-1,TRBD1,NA,TGTGCCATCAAGGGCGGTAGTGGGACAGGGGGAAATGAGCAGTTCTTC,CAIKGGSGTGGNEQFF
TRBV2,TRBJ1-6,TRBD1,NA,TGTGCCAGCAGGCCTCGGACAGGGTGGAATTCACCCCTCCACTTT,CASRPRTGWNSPLHF
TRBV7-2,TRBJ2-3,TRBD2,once,TGTGCCAGCAGCTTTCAACTACTAGCGGGCCCCACAGATACGCAGTATTTT,CASSFQLLAGPTDTQYF
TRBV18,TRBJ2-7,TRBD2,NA,TGTGCCAGCTCAGCGTCTAGCGGGAGTCTCAACGAGCAGTACTTC,CASSASSGSLNEQYF
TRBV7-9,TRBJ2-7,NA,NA,TGTGCCAGCAGCTTATTTCCAGAAATCGACGAGCAGTACTTC,CASSLFPEIDEQYF
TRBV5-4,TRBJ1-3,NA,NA,TGTGCCAGCAGCTTGGGAGGGGAGGTCAGCTCTGGAAACACCATATATTTT,CASSLGGEVSSGNTIYF
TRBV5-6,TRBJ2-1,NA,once,TGTGCCAGCAGCCTTATTAGCGTAAGCTCCTACAATGAGCAGTTCTTC,CASSLISVSSYNEQFF
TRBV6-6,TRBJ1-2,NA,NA,TGTGCCAGCAGTCAGAATCAGGGGCCTGGCTACACCTTC,CASSQNQGPGYTF
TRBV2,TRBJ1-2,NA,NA,TGTGCCAGCAGTCGGGACTTTTTTGGCTACACCTTC,CASSRDFFGYTF
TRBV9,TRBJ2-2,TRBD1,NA,TGTGCCAGCAGCGTCGACAGGGTCACCGGGGAGCTGTTTTTT,CASSVDRVTGELFF
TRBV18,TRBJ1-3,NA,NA,TGTGCCAGCTCACCACGGGGCGGGGATGGACGAAACACCATATATTTT,CASSPRGGDGRNTIYF
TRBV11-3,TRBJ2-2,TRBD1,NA,TGTGCCAGCAGTTCCGACAGGGGGAGGTACACCGGGGAGCTGTTTTTT,CASSSDRGRYTGELFF
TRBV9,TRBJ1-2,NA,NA,TGTGCCAGCAGCGTAGATGAGGGTTTGGTCTATGGCTACACCTTC,CASSVDEGLVYGYTF
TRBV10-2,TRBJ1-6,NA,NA,TGCGCCAGCAGAAGGGGCAGTGATTCACCCCTCCACTTT,CASRRGSDSPLHF
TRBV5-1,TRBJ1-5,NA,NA,TGCGCCAGCAGCTTTACCCTAAATCAGCCCCAGCATTTT,CASSFTLNQPQHF
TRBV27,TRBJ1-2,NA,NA,TGTGCCAGCGCCCAGGTTGGGTGGGGACAAAACTATGGCTACACCTTC,CASAQVGWGQNYGYTF
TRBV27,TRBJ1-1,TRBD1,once,TGTGCCAGCAGTCCAAATACAGGGGCGGTCACTGAAGCTTTCTTT,CASSPNTGAVTEAFF
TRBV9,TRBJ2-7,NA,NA,TGTGCCAGCAGCGTAGGTGGCTTATCCTACGAGCAGTACTTC,CASSVGGLSYEQYF
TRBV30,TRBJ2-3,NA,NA,TGTGCCTGGAGCGCGCTGGGGGCGGGAGATACGCAGTATTTT,CAWSALGAGDTQYF
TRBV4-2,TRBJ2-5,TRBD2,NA,TGTGCCAGCAGCCAGCCGGGACTAGACCTACAAGAGACCCAGTACTTC,CASSQPGLDLQETQYF
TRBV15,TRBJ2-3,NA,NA,TGTGCCACCAGCAGAGATCTACGGGAGTATGATACGCAGTATTTT,CATSRDLREYDTQYF
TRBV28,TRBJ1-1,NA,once,TGTGCCAGCGCCTCCGGCGGAGGGTATTTCGGTGCTTTCTTT,CASASGGGYFGAFF
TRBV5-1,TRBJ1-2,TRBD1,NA,TGCGCCAGCAGCTCTCCTGCGCTCAGGGGGCGAACTGAGGAAGGATCAAGGGAAAACTATGGCTACACCTTC,CASSSPALRGRTEEGSRENYGYTF
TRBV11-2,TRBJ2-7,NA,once,TGTGCCAGCAGCTTACAGGGGGCGGGAGTAGTCGAGCAGTACTTC,CASSLQGAGVVEQYF
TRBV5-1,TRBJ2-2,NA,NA,TGCGCCAGCAGCTTGGTTTCCGGCGGGGAGCTGTTTTTT,CASSLVSGGELFF
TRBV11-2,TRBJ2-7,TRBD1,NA,TGTGCCAGCAGCTCATTCCGGGACAGGAGCTACGAGCAGTACTTC,CASSSFRDRSYEQYF
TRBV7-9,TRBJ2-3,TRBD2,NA,TGTGCCAGCAGCTCCGAGCGGGAGCGGGTAGATACGCAGTATTTT,CASSSERERVDTQYF
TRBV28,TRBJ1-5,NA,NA,TGTGCCAGCAGTGTCTCGAGGCAGCCCCAGCATTTT,CASSVSRQPQHF
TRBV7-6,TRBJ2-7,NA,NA,TGTGCCAGCAGCCCGTGGCAGGACTCCTACGAGCAGTACTTC,CASSPWQDSYEQYF
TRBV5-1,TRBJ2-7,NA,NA,TGCGCCAGTGGGGCGGACTACGAGCAGTACTTC,CASGADYEQYF
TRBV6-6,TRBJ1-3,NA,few,TGTGCCAGCAGCTTCGAGGGTTCCGGATATTTT,CASSFEGSGYF
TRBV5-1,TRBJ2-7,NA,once,TGCGCCAGCAGCTTGGTCAGGGATGACTACGAGCAGTACTTC,CASSLVRDDYEQYF
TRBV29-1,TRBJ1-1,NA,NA,TGCAGCGTACAATACCAGGGGCCTGCGAACACTGAAGCTTTCTTT,CSVQYQGPANTEAFF
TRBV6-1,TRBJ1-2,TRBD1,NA,TGTGCCACCTATCAGGGACAGCTCAGCTATGGCTACACCTTC,CATYQGQLSYGYTF
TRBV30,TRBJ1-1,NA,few,TGTGCCTGGAGTGTACAGTGGGACACTGAAGCTTTCTTT,CAWSVQWDTEAFF
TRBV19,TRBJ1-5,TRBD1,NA,TGTGCCAGTAGTGCCTCTGGGACAGGGGGCCCAATCAATCAGCCCCAGCATTTT,CASSASGTGGPINQPQHF
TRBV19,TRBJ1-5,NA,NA,TGTGCCAGTAGTACCTATGGCGGGACGAGCAATCAGCCCCAGCATTTT,CASSTYGGTSNQPQHF
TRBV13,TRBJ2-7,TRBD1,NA,TGTGCCAGCAGCTTAGACAGGGGTAACAACGAGCAGTACTTC,CASSLDRGNNEQYF
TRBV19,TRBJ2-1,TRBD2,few,TGTGCCAGTAGTCCCGTAGCGGGACTCGGTAATGAGCAGTTCTTC,CASSPVAGLGNEQFF
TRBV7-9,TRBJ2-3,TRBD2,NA,TGTGCCAGCAGCTTCGAGCGGGACTCATTTAGCACAGATACGCAGTATTTT,CASSFERDSFSTDTQYF
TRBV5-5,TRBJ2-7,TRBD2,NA,TGTGCCAGCACCCTGCCGGGGGAGGGGTACGAGCAGTACTTC,CASTLPGEGYEQYF
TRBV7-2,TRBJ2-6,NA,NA,TGTGCCAGCAGCCGTTCAGAAGTCCTGGTTTCTGGGGCCAACGTCCTGACTTTC,CASSRSEVLVSGANVLTF
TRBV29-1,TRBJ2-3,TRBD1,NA,TGCAGCGTTGGGACAGGACCTAGCACAGATACGCAGTATTTT,CSVGTGPSTDTQYF
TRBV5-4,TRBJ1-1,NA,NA,TGTGCCAGCAGCTTCCTCCGGTCGGGCACTGAAGCTTTCTTT,CASSFLRSGTEAFF
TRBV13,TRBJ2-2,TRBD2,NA,TGTGCCAGCAGATCCGGTCCCCTAGCGGGGGGGATCACCGGGGAGCTGTTTTTT,CASRSGPLAGGITGELFF
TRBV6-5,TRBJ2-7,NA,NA,TGTGCCAGCAGTTACTCGAGTCCGGGTCGGTCCTACGAGCAGTACTTC,CASSYSSPGRSYEQYF